The 6 T cell receptor beta chains in this list originate from one sample, sequenced in a study of response to subunit inactivated influenza vaccine. MiXCR, run by TCRdb on the RT-PCR reads, gives a single entry per CDR3 protein. The sample yields 250,000 to 350,000 distinct CDR3 sequences, roughly 22% seen once. The sequencing here drew on PBMCs from blood, taken about 20 months after vaccination. Source of these receptors: a man aged 45 to 75 who received an inactivated influenza vaccine.

V usage is TRBV12-3 or TRBV12-4 and J usage is TRBJ2-3, with D perhaps assigned TRBD1 or TRBD2 (5 bases each). The CDR3 runs to 14 residues. V gave up 6 bases and J gave up 6 bases, with 16 bases separating them. The CDR3 DNA is TGTGCCAGCAGGGGGGTTGTCAGTCTCGATACGCAGTATTTT. Translated, it gives CASRGVVSLDTQYF.

This CDR3 is CASHPAGGFRNTEAFF. The CDR3 nucleotides read TGTGCCAGCCACCCGGCCGGGGGGTTTAGGAACACTGAAGCTTTCTTT. This chain connects TRBV27 to TRBJ1-1, with a possible D match to TRBD1 (5 bases). The ends were cut back, 8 bases at V and 1 base at J, with 20 bases in the middle. Germline loops: CDR1 MNHEY, CDR2 SMNVEV (reference sequence). This CDR3 has 16 amino acids.

This clonotype was recorded a few times. The chain carries TRBV4-3 and TRBJ1-4; TRBD1 matches 10 bases. The V segment lost 4 bases and the J segment 6 bases; nucleotides outside the gene matches: 5. There are 15 residues in the CDR3. CDR1 and CDR2 from the germline V gene are LGHNA and YSLEER. CDR3 protein: CASSPDGTGDEKLFF. The CDR3 DNA sequence: TGCGCCAGCAGCCCAGACGGGACAGGGGATGAAAAACTGTTTTTT.

The sample holds many counts of this clonotype. The J gene is TRBJ1-2, the V gene TRBV7-2; D gene unclear. Trimming removed 7 bases from V and 5 bases from J, with 20 bases in between. Germline assignment: CDR1 SGHTA and CDR2 FQGNSA. The CDR3 length is 15 residues. CDR3 in amino acids: CASIEHPGQLYGYTF. The CDR3 DNA follows: TGTGCCAGCATCGAACATCCGGGCCAGCTATATGGCTACACCTTC.

This clonotype was recorded a few times. J is TRBJ1-1 and V is TRBV11-2; the D is unclear. Germline V gene data show CDR1 as SGHAT and CDR2 as FQNNGV. This CDR3 region has 14 residues. The V gene lost 3 bases and the J gene lost 0 bases, with 8 bases spanning the gap. The chain's CDR3 is CASSFLPLNTEAFF. CDR3 bases: TGTGCCAGCAGCTTTCTGCCCTTGAACACTGAAGCTTTCTTT.

The rearrangement joins TRBV6-5 to TRBJ2-2; D is possibly TRBD2 (6 bases). The CDR3 loop spans 17 amino acids. The V end lost 1 base, the J end lost 1 base, and 13 bases lay between the germline ends. CDR1 is MNHEY and CDR2 is SVGAGI in the germline V gene. The CDR3, as DNA: TGTGCCAGCAGTTACTGGGGACTCAACGTGAACACCGGGGAGCTGTTTTTT. Translating gives CASSYWGLNVNTGELFF.